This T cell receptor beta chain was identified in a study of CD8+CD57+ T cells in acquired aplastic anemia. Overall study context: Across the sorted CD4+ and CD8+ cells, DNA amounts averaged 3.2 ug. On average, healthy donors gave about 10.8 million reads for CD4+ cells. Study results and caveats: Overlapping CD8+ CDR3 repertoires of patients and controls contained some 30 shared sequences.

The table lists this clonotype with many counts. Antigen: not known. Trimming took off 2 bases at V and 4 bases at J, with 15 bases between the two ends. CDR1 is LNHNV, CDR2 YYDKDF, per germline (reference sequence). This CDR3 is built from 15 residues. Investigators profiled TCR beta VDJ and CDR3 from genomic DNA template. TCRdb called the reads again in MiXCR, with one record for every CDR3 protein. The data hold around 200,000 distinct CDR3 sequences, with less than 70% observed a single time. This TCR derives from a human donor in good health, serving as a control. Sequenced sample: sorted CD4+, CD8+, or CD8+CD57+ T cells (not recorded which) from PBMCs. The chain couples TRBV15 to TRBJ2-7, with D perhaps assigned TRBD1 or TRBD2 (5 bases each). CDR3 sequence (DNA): TGTGCCACCAGCAGAACCCTTGGGGACGGGTACGAGCAGTACTTC. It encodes CATSRTLGDGYEQYF.